What follows are 26 T cell receptor beta chains derived from one specimen sequenced in a study of regulatory T cells in long-lasting Graves disease. The time point denotes: newly diagnosed GD, antithyroid drugs for less than 3 months. TCR sequences were obtained from RNA taken from PBMCs. Through Arm-PCR of CDR3 regions and iRepertoire HTBI primers, TCR beta libraries were built. MiXCR, run by TCRdb on the multiplex PCR reads, gives a single entry per CDR3 protein. The data hold fewer than 650,000 distinct CDR3 sequences, with around 15% observed a single time. Separately, the same data were catalogued under a study of T cells in Graves' hyperthyroidism and ophthalmopathy.

The sequenced sample was peripheral blood mononuclear cells (PBMCs), obtained at new diagnosis, from a patient treated with antithyroid drugs. Receptor source: a woman in her twenties or thirties with Graves disease.

The chain uses TRBV12-3 or TRBV12-4 and TRBJ1-1, with D possibly being TRBD1 (6 bases). CDR3 length equals 13 residues. The germline V and J ends were trimmed by 5 bases and 7 bases, with 14 bases remaining between them. The CDR3 DNA follows: TGTGCCAGCAGTGAGAACAGGGCCGGTGAAGCTTTCTTT. As protein: CASSENRAGEAFF.

The chain recombines TRBV29-1 with TRBJ2-7; tentatively, D is TRBD1 (5 bases). V was clipped by 3 bases and J by 6 bases, with 9 bases between them. Germline loops: CDR1 SQVTM, CDR2 ANQGSEA. The length of the CDR3 is 11 residues. In nucleotides, the CDR3 is TGCAGCGTTGATCGCGACAGCGAGCAGTACTTC. Translated: CSVDRDSEQYF.

Ten or more counts support this clonotype. The chain links TRBV7-2 to TRBJ2-5, with 12 bases identical to TRBD2. This CDR3 contains 15 residues. V gave up 5 bases and J gave up 5 bases; unmatched junction bases: 6. The germline V gene has CDR1 SGHTA and CDR2 FQGNSA. CDR3 nucleotides: TGTGCCAGCAGCCGACTAGCGGGAGTACGGGAGACCCAGTACTTC. This translates into CASSRLAGVRETQYF.

This clonotype was seen many times. One junction end disagrees with the germline gene, perhaps due to a read error. The chain combines TRBV5-1 with TRBJ1-3; D gene unclear. The CDR3 is made up of 14 amino acids. CDR1 and CDR2 (germline): SGHRS, YFSETQ. The DNA for the CDR3 is TGTGCCAGCAGTCTTGGGGATTCTGGAAACACCATATATTTT. This encodes CASSLGDSGNTIYF.

The genes are TRBV28 and TRBJ2-7; D gene ambiguous. V was cut by 6 bases and J by 2 bases, with 20 bases left in between. The CDR3 length is 16 residues. The germline CDR1 and CDR2 sequences are MDHEN and SYDVKM. CDR3 sequence reads: CASSPLSFNSPYEQYF. DNA of the CDR3: TGTGCCAGCAGCCCTCTCAGTTTTAATTCACCCTACGAGCAGTACTTC.

This clonotype occurred a few times. In DNA, the CDR3 is TGTGCCAGCTGGTCGGGATGGAAGGGGAATGAGCAGTTCTTC. This gives the protein CASWSGWKGNEQFF. The rearrangement joins TRBV3-1 to TRBJ2-1; the D call may be TRBD1 or TRBD2 (5 bases each). CDR1 is LGHDT and CDR2 is YNNKEL in the germline V gene (reference sequence). This CDR3 has 14 residues. Trimming left V 8 bases short and J 7 bases short, with 18 bases between.

This clonotype was seen only once. With a much larger clone just one base away, this may be a read error. The chain has TRBV12-3 or TRBV12-4 and TRBJ2-5; tentatively, D is TRBD1 or TRBD2 (7 bases each). This CDR3 contains 14 residues. The CDR3 protein is CASSPGAGGETRYF. In DNA, the CDR3 is TGTGCCAGCAGTCCCGGTGCAGGGGGGGAGACCCGGTACTTC.

J is TRBJ1-1 and V is TRBV11-2; no clear D. V lost 3 bases and J 0 bases, leaving 5 bases between the germline ends. This CDR3 has 13 amino acids. From germline, CDR1 is SGHAT and CDR2 FQNNGV. The CDR3 DNA reads TGTGCCAGCAGCTTCGTCATGAACACTGAAGCTTTCTTT. It is translated as CASSFVMNTEAFF.

This clonotype has only a few counts. The chain carries TRBV6-1 and TRBJ2-2; no reliable D call. V dropped 4 bases and J dropped 2 bases, with 5 bases sitting between them. The CDR3 contains 13 residues. Germline V gene sequence: CDR1 MNHNS, CDR2 SASEGT. DNA of the CDR3: TGTGCCAGCAGTGTCCCCAACACCGGGGAGCTGTTTTTT. It translates to CASSVPNTGELFF.

This clonotype was counted between two and nine times. V is TRBV6-5 and J is TRBJ2-1, with 14 bases that match TRBD2. Germline-derived CDR1 and CDR2 are MNHEY and SVGAGI. The CDR3 sequence is 17 residues long. Trimming cost V 2 bases and J 5 bases; bases outside gene matches: 5. CDR3 sequence (DNA): TGTGCCAGCAGTTACGGGACTAGCGGGAGAAGGGACAATGAGCAGTTCTTC. Translation gives CASSYGTSGRRDNEQFF.

V is TRBV19 and J is TRBJ2-1, with 7 nucleotides matching TRBD2. The junction had 2 bases not matched to a gene; V was cut back by 4 bases and J by 5 bases. In germline, CDR1 is LNHDA, CDR2 SQIVND (reference sequence). The CDR3 has 13 residues. This CDR3 reads CASSTLADNEQFF. CDR3 in DNA: TGTGCCAGTAGTACCCTAGCGGACAATGAGCAGTTCTTC.

The table lists this clonotype with many counts. V usage is TRBV7-8 and J usage is TRBJ2-5; 13 nucleotides line up with TRBD2. The CDR3 consists of 15 residues. The germline gives CDR1 SGHVS, CDR2 FQNEAQ. V gave up 6 bases and J gave up 4 bases; unmatched junction bases: 5. CDR3 sequence (DNA): TGTGCCAGCAGTCTCGGACTAGCGGGAGTAGAGACCCAGTACTTC. Translating gives CASSLGLAGVETQYF.

At least ten counts were recorded for this clonotype. V and J are TRBV2 and TRBJ1-1, with D uncertain. This CDR3 has 15 residues. The ends were cut back, 4 bases at V and 6 bases at J, with 18 bases in the middle. Per the germline V gene, CDR1 is SNHLY and CDR2 is FYNNEI. CDR3 nucleotide sequence: TGTGCCAGCAGTGCTCACGGCACCGGAGATCCTGAAGCTTTCTTT. Translation gives CASSAHGTGDPEAFF.

Worth noting for this clonotype: Possible read error: a much larger clone is one base away. The V and J genes are TRBV29-1 and TRBJ1-1, with D possibly being TRBD1 (6 bases). Germline loops: CDR1 SQVTM, CDR2 ANQGSEA. CDR3 length equals 12 residues. The ends were cut back, 7 bases at V and 5 bases at J, with 14 bases in the middle. CDR3: CSAERGVTEAFF. CDR3 bases: TGCAGCGCCGAAAGGGGGGTTACTGAAGCTTTCTTT.

The rearrangement joins TRBV19 to TRBJ1-5, with TRBD1 as a possible D gene (5 bases). V was pared by 9 bases and J by 1 base, with 16 bases between. Germline assignment: CDR1 LNHDA and CDR2 SQIVND (reference sequence). The CDR3 is 15 amino acids. The CDR3 here is CASQVGRGSNQPQHF. In DNA, the CDR3 is TGTGCCAGCCAAGTGGGGAGGGGCAGCAATCAGCCCCAGCATTTT.

There are a few counts of this clonotype. This rearrangement joins TRBV5-4 to TRBJ2-7; D is tentatively TRBD1 or TRBD2 (5 bases each). V dropped 6 bases and J dropped 5 bases, with 30 bases sitting between them. The germline gives CDR1 SGHNT, CDR2 YYREEE (reference sequence). This CDR3 has 18 residues. Written as DNA, the CDR3 is TGTGCCAGCACCTTCGGGGCATTGACACCCCCGGGACGCGACGAGCAGTACTTC. Protein sequence: CASTFGALTPPGRDEQYF.

In its sample, this clonotype was seen a few times. The chain carries TRBV7-9 and TRBJ2-5; TRBD2 is a possible D gene (7 bases). Per the germline V gene, CDR1 is SEHNR and CDR2 is FQNEAQ (reference sequence). This CDR3 comprises 14 residues. V lost 2 bases to trimming and J lost 3 bases, with 10 bases between them. The CDR3 DNA sequence: TGTGCCAGCAGCTTACGGGGGGCGAAAGAGACCCAGTACTTC. Its protein product is CASSLRGAKETQYF.

As concerns this clonotype: One base away lies a much larger clone, so this may be a sequencing read error. The chain couples TRBV7-3 to TRBJ1-2; maybe TRBD1 (6 bases). CDR3 length equals 15 residues. Per the germline V gene, CDR1 is SGHTA and CDR2 is FQGTGA. The V end was cut by 1 base, the J end by 5 bases, with 14 bases between. CDR3 in amino acids: CASSLKGGLTYGYTF. Here the CDR3 DNA reads TGTGCCAGCAGCTTAAAGGGGGGTCTTACATATGGCTACACCTTC.

This clonotype was recorded once. The CDR3 does not close with the conserved phenylalanine or tryptophan, likely indicating a read error. The chain is built from TRBV20-1 and TRBJ1-2; D is undetermined. Trimming cost V 5 bases and J 1 base, with 5 bases left between them. Germline lookup yields CDR1 DFQATT and CDR2 SNEGSKA (reference sequence). There are 11 residues in the CDR3. CDR3 loop: CSASGNYGYTS. The CDR3 DNA reads as TGCAGTGCTTCCGGTAACTATGGCTACACCTCC.

This clonotype was seen ten or more times. The rearrangement uses TRBV7-9 and TRBJ1-2; D is uncertain. Germline CDR1 reads SEHNR; CDR2 reads FQNEAQ (reference sequence). Deletions cut 2 bases from V and 8 bases from J, with 9 bases between. This CDR3 region has 12 residues. The CDR3 DNA sequence: TGTGCCAGCAGCTTAAATACGGTGGGCTACACCTTC. Residues: CASSLNTVGYTF.

This clonotype appeared a few times. This chain connects TRBV9 to TRBJ1-1; perhaps TRBD1 as D (5 bases). Germline CDR1 SGDLS, CDR2 YYNGEE. V was clipped by 0 bases and J by 1 base, with 13 bases between them. The CDR3 contains 16 residues. The CDR3 sequence: CASSVGAGVRNTEAFF. The CDR3 DNA reads TGTGCCAGCAGCGTAGGGGCGGGGGTTAGGAACACTGAAGCTTTCTTT.

This clonotype has a count of ten or more. The rearrangement uses TRBV27 and TRBJ2-7; 14 bases match TRBD2. The CDR3 has 17 residues. With 0 bases clipped from V and 6 bases from J, the junction kept 7 bases outside the gene matches. Germline CDR1 and CDR2: MNHEY and SMNVEV (reference sequence). The CDR3 loop is CASSLSTSGRASREQYF. The CDR3 region has the DNA TGTGCCAGCAGTTTATCGACTAGCGGGAGGGCCTCGCGCGAGCAGTACTTC.

This clonotype has a count of ten or more. The rearrangement links TRBV29-1 to TRBJ2-3; no clear D gene. Germline CDR1 SQVTM, CDR2 ANQGSEA. The CDR3 is made up of 13 amino acids. Trimming took off 3 bases at V and 2 bases at J, with 9 bases between the two ends. In DNA, the CDR3 is TGCAGCGTTGATCTGGGGAACACAGATACGCAGTATTTT. This gives the protein CSVDLGNTDTQYF.

This clonotype was observed a handful of times. The CDR3 loop reads CASSLDSGRTDTQYF. Here the CDR3 DNA reads TGTGCCAGCAGCTTGGATAGCGGGAGAACAGATACGCAGTATTTT. The chain couples TRBV5-4 to TRBJ2-3; 9 bases are shared with TRBD2. V lost 0 bases, J lost 3 bases, and 2 bases stayed unmatched. The germline gives CDR1 SGHNT, CDR2 YYREEE (reference sequence). The CDR3 consists of 15 residues.

This clonotype occurred many times. The chain carries TRBV7-9 and TRBJ2-3; TRBD2 agrees at 15 bases. Germline V gives CDR1 SEHNR, CDR2 FQNEAQ (reference sequence). V gave up 5 bases and J gave up 5 bases; unmatched junction bases: 5. This CDR3 region has 16 residues. The CDR3 sequence: CASSPGLAGGGDTQYF. The CDR3 region has the DNA TGTGCCAGCAGCCCTGGACTAGCGGGAGGGGGAGATACGCAGTATTTT.

This clonotype was recorded a few times. This chain uses TRBV5-1 with TRBJ1-1; D remains unclear. Looked up from germline, CDR1 is SGHRS and CDR2 is YFSETQ. CDR3 size: 13 residues. V lost 0 bases and J 3 bases, leaving 6 bases between the germline ends. CDR3 loop: CASSLDGYTEAFF. CDR3 DNA: TGCGCCAGCAGCTTGGATGGGTACACTGAAGCTTTCTTT.